The rows below give T cell receptor beta chains drawn from one sample of a study of blood T cell repertoires in COVID-19. The method was immunoSEQ multiplex PCR; TCRdb's version includes in-frame clones alone and lacks a portion of them. The sample shows roughly 140,000 clones, around 84% of them seen only once. Sequenced: peripheral blood. The receptors shown here come from a woman aged 45-65 years with acute or convalescent COVID-19. The conserved cysteine and the conserved F or W are not part of the CDR3 here. Size is omitted from some rows. Given values are once, few, many or a class for expanded clones.

>TRBJ2-2|TRBV5-1|14|NA
ASSLRTITNTGELF
>TRBJ1-2|TRBV5-4|12|once
ASSLQGYNYGYT
>TRBJ1-4|TRBV29-1|10|NA
SVESGLGKLF
>TRBJ1-2|TRBV5-1|13|NA
ASRFDSVSFYGYT
>TRBJ2-7|TRBV27|13|NA
ASSFSSGGYYEQY
>TRBJ2-2|TRBV29-1|12|NA
SATGTSVTGELF
>TRBJ2-3|TRBV3-1/TRBV3-2|15|NA
ASSQVYGGGPTDTQY
>TRBJ1-5|TRBV15|13|NA
ATSREPGSNQPQH
>TRBJ2-1|TRBV9|15|NA
ASSALLPGQGYNEQF
>TRBJ2-3|TRBV6-4|9|once
ASSSGNTQY
>TRBJ1-1|TRBV5-4|11|NA
ASSLAGGGEAF
>TRBJ1-2|TRBV19|14|NA
ASKRGRTRGRYGYT
>TRBJ1-6|TRBV4-3|19|NA
ASSQVPYYGTVSSYNSPLH
>TRBJ2-2|TRBV6-2/TRBV6-3|18|NA
ASSPRLGLAGGSNTGELF